Listed below are T cell receptor beta chains from one sample, sequenced in a study of T cells in tuberculosis. Assay: immunoSEQ multiplex PCR; the TCRdb copy retains only in-frame clones and omits some. Among 35,000 to 45,000 clones, approximately 94% were seen once, and the ten largest hold roughly 2%. The specimen sequenced was PBMCs. The receptors stem from a donor aged 10-30 years with latent tuberculosis or without tuberculosis infection. Some clones in this sample may be carry-over from other donors' samples. The CDR3 runs from the conserved cysteine through the conserved F or W. The D gene is left open where the match is weak. Rows may omit the clone size; those that give it use once, few, many or a size class.

V gene: TRBV29-1; clone size: NA; D gene: TRBD1; J gene: TRBJ1-2; CDR3 DNA: TGCAGCGCGACAGGGGACTATGGCTACACCTTC; CDR3 protein: CSATGDYGYTF
V gene: TRBV27; clone size: NA; D gene: TRBD2; J gene: TRBJ2-7; CDR3 DNA: TGTGCCAGCAGTCCGCCTAGCGGGAGGGCCGTCTACGAGCAGTACTTC; CDR3 protein: CASSPPSGRAVYEQYF
V gene: TRBV6-5; clone size: NA; D gene: NA; J gene: TRBJ1-1; CDR3 DNA: TGTGCCACACAGACAGTGAACACTGAAGCTTTCTTT; CDR3 protein: CATQTVNTEAFF
V gene: TRBV5-4; clone size: NA; D gene: NA; J gene: TRBJ2-1; CDR3 DNA: TGTGCCAGCAGCTTGGTGGGGGCTAGGGGTGAGCAGTTCTTC; CDR3 protein: CASSLVGARGEQFF
V gene: TRBV27; clone size: NA; D gene: NA; J gene: TRBJ1-5; CDR3 DNA: TGTGCCAGCAGCGGGACACTTTATAGCAATCAGCCCCAGCATTTT; CDR3 protein: CASSGTLYSNQPQHF
V gene: TRBV28; clone size: NA; D gene: TRBD2; J gene: TRBJ2-1; CDR3 DNA: TGTGCCAGCAGTCCTCGACTAGCGGGAGGTAATGAGCAGTTCTTC; CDR3 protein: CASSPRLAGGNEQFF
V gene: TRBV7-9; clone size: NA; D gene: TRBD2; J gene: TRBJ2-7; CDR3 DNA: TGTGCCAGCACCCCCCACCTAGCGGGCGAGCAGTACTTC; CDR3 protein: CASTPHLAGEQYF
V gene: TRBV9; clone size: NA; D gene: NA; J gene: TRBJ1-1; CDR3 DNA: TGTGCCAGTGGGGGGTTTAGGACTGAAGCTTTCTTT; CDR3 protein: CASGGFRTEAFF
V gene: TRBV28; clone size: NA; D gene: TRBD1; J gene: TRBJ1-3; CDR3 DNA: TGTGCCAGCGCAACAGGGGACGGAAACACCATATATTTT; CDR3 protein: CASATGDGNTIYF
V gene: TRBV7-9; clone size: once; D gene: TRBD1; J gene: TRBJ1-4; CDR3 DNA: TGTGCCAGCAGCTTAGCCCCGACAGGGCTTAATGAAAAACTGTTTTTT; CDR3 protein: CASSLAPTGLNEKLFF
V gene: TRBV4-3; clone size: NA; D gene: TRBD1; J gene: TRBJ2-5; CDR3 DNA: TGCGCCAGCAGCCAAGATAGAGGAACAGGGGGGGAGACCCAGTACTTC; CDR3 protein: CASSQDRGTGGETQYF
V gene: TRBV6-1; clone size: NA; D gene: NA; J gene: TRBJ2-7; CDR3 DNA: TGTGCCAGCAGTACCCGACAGACTAGCTACGAGCAGTACTTC; CDR3 protein: CASSTRQTSYEQYF
V gene: TRBV6-5; clone size: NA; D gene: TRBD1; J gene: TRBJ2-7; CDR3 DNA: TGTGCCAGCAGCAAAGGGGACAGAGCAGACTACGAGCAGTACTTC; CDR3 protein: CASSKGDRADYEQYF
V gene: TRBV19; clone size: NA; D gene: TRBD2; J gene: TRBJ2-2; CDR3 DNA: TGTGCCAGTAGTATGCTGGTAGTAGCGGGAGCGTCCGGGGAGCTGTTTTTT; CDR3 protein: CASSMLVVAGASGELFF
V gene: TRBV28; clone size: NA; D gene: NA; J gene: TRBJ2-3; CDR3 DNA: TGTGCCAGCTCCAAGAGGGAGGCTAGCACAGATACGCAGTATTTT; CDR3 protein: CASSKREASTDTQYF
V gene: TRBV30; clone size: NA; D gene: NA; J gene: TRBJ2-1; CDR3 DNA: TGTGCCTGGAGTGTAAACAGGGCGGGGCAGTTCTTC; CDR3 protein: CAWSVNRAGQFF
V gene: TRBV2; clone size: NA; D gene: NA; J gene: TRBJ2-3; CDR3 DNA: TGTGCCAGCAGCGCCACGGGTGGGTACACAGATACGCAGTATTTT; CDR3 protein: CASSATGGYTDTQYF
V gene: TRBV7-2; clone size: NA; D gene: TRBD1; J gene: TRBJ2-7; CDR3 DNA: TGTGCCAGCAGCTCTCAGGGGGCGGGTGAGCAGTACTTC; CDR3 protein: CASSSQGAGEQYF
V gene: TRBV14; clone size: NA; D gene: NA; J gene: TRBJ1-1; CDR3 DNA: TGTGCCAGCAGCCCTCGCGAGTTAGGAGACACTGAAGCTTTCTTT; CDR3 protein: CASSPRELGDTEAFF
V gene: TRBV4-3; clone size: NA; D gene: NA; J gene: TRBJ1-5; CDR3 DNA: TGCGCCAGCAGCCGAGATGGGGGCAATGATCAGCCCCAGCATTTT; CDR3 protein: CASSRDGGNDQPQHF
V gene: TRBV27; clone size: NA; D gene: NA; J gene: TRBJ2-1; CDR3 DNA: TGTGCCAGCAGTCCCTATCCCGGGACTTCAAACAATGAGCAGTTCTTC; CDR3 protein: CASSPYPGTSNNEQFF
V gene: TRBV7-9; clone size: NA; D gene: TRBD2; J gene: TRBJ2-3; CDR3 DNA: TGTGCCAGCAGCCCTACAGCTAGCGGGAGAGTCAAAGATACGCAGTATTTT; CDR3 protein: CASSPTASGRVKDTQYF
V gene: TRBV11-2; clone size: NA; D gene: NA; J gene: TRBJ1-5; CDR3 DNA: TGTGCCAGCAGCTGGGGCACGTCCCCCTATAGCAATCAGCCCCAGCATTTT; CDR3 protein: CASSWGTSPYSNQPQHF
V gene: TRBV4-3; clone size: NA; D gene: NA; J gene: TRBJ1-2; CDR3 DNA: TGCGCCAGCAGCGCTCCGGGGGGTCTTAATGGCTACACCTTC; CDR3 protein: CASSAPGGLNGYTF
V gene: TRBV5-1; clone size: NA; D gene: NA; J gene: TRBJ2-3; CDR3 DNA: TGCGCCAGCACGACGTCTCAGCGGGGCACAGATACGCAGTATTTT; CDR3 protein: CASTTSQRGTDTQYF
V gene: TRBV27; clone size: NA; D gene: NA; J gene: TRBJ1-1; CDR3 DNA: TGTGCCAGCAGCCCCTGGTGGGCAAACACTGAAGCTTTCTTT; CDR3 protein: CASSPWWANTEAFF
V gene: TRBV5-4; clone size: NA; D gene: NA; J gene: TRBJ1-1; CDR3 DNA: TGTGCCAGCAGACCCATGCCGGGCCTCGGGAGGACTGAAGCTTTCTTT; CDR3 protein: CASRPMPGLGRTEAFF